This entry lists 32 T cell receptor beta chains sequenced from one sample in a study of blood T cell repertoires in COVID-19. Only in-frame clones appear in the TCRdb table, and some are missing; sequencing was by immunoSEQ multiplex PCR. This table has 200,000 to 250,000 clones, 84% appearing once. The sequenced material came from PBMCs or T cells enriched from blood (not recorded which). The source of these receptors is a man in his fifties or sixties who had recovered from COVID-19.

The chain links TRBV21-1 to TRBJ1-1; the listed D gene, TRBD1, was not tested against the DNA. TRBV21-1 is deemed a pseudogene. CDR3 length: 15 amino acids. The CDR3 DNA reads as TGTGCCAGCAGCAAAGTAGGGGGCGATTACACTGAAGCTTTCTTT. Translation gives CASSKVGGDYTEAFF.

The V gene is TRBV11-3, the J gene TRBJ1-2, with 7 bases aligning to TRBD1. This CDR3 has 16 residues. Per the germline V gene, CDR1 is SGHNT and CDR2 is YENEEA. V trimming: 3 bases; J trimming: 6 bases; junction bases outside the gene matches: 13. CDR3 nucleotide sequence: TGTGCCAGCAGCTTCCTCCAAACACAGGGGAAGGATGGCTACACCTTC. Protein: CASSFLQTQGKDGYTF. Full variable domain (remainder filled in from reference TRBV11-3 and TRBJ1-2): EAGVVQSPRYKIIEKKQPVAFWCNPISGHNTLYWYLQNLGQGPELLIRYENEEAVDDSQLPKDRFSAERLKGVDSTLKIQPAELGDSAVYLCASSFLQTQGKDGYTFGSGTRLTVV.

The chain links TRBV6-5 to TRBJ1-6, with unresolved D. CDR3 size: 14 residues. The germline V and J ends were trimmed by 2 bases and 9 bases, with 11 bases remaining between them. Per the germline V gene, CDR1 is MNHEY and CDR2 is SVGAGI. CDR3 amino acids: CASSYERFGSPLHF. In nucleotides, the CDR3 is TGTGCCAGCAGTTACGAGAGGTTCGGTTCACCCCTCCACTTT.

The chain uses TRBV2 and TRBJ1-4; maybe TRBD1 (5 bases). The CDR3 consists of 13 residues. Germline V gene lookup returns CDR1 SNHLY and CDR2 FYNNEI. V was pared by 6 bases and J by 7 bases, with 12 bases between. The CDR3 loop is CASRQGHGEKLFF. The CDR3 coding sequence is TGTGCCAGCAGGCAGGGTCATGGTGAAAAACTGTTTTTT.

The chain is built from TRBV12-3 or TRBV12-4 and TRBJ1-2; a weak D match, TRBD1 (5 bases). This CDR3 is 13 amino acids long. V shed 6 bases and J shed 8 bases, with 16 bases lying between them. The CDR3 here is CASSHGAAGGYTF. The DNA of the CDR3 is TGTGCCAGCAGCCATGGGGCGGCAGGAGGCTACACCTTC.

The rearrangement joins TRBV7-3 to TRBJ2-1; D remains ambiguous. There are 15 residues in the CDR3. CDR1 and CDR2 from the germline V gene are SGHTA and FQGTGA. Deletions cut 3 bases from V and 0 bases from J, with 9 bases between. CDR3 bases: TGTGCCAGCAGCTTTTCCCAGGCCTCCTACAATGAGCAGTTCTTC. Its protein product is CASSFSQASYNEQFF.

V and J are TRBV19 and TRBJ1-4; 8 bases agree with TRBD1. Germline assignment: CDR1 LNHDA and CDR2 SQIVND (reference sequence). V dropped 5 bases and J dropped 6; count of bases not matched to a gene: 17. This CDR3 region has 18 residues. The CDR3 region has the DNA TGTGCCAGTAGTTGGGCCGGGACAGGCGCTCCGGGGGATGAAAAACTGTTTTTT. Protein: CASSWAGTGAPGDEKLFF.

V is TRBV7-2 and J is TRBJ1-3; 9 nucleotides match TRBD1. The germline V gene has CDR1 SGHTA and CDR2 FQGNSA. The CDR3 covers 15 residues. Germline trimming cut 5 bases from V and 3 bases from J; bases unmatched to any gene: 5. The CDR3: CASSPTGGSGNTIYF. CDR3 coding DNA: TGTGCCAGCAGCCCAACAGGGGGCAGTGGAAACACCATATATTTT.

The chain couples TRBV3-1 (or the pseudogene TRBV3-2) to TRBJ2-3; TRBD2 aligns across 10 bases. This CDR3 is built from 16 residues. Germline V gene sequence: CDR1 LGHDT, CDR2 YNNKEL (reference sequence). Unmatched junction bases numbered 8, after V lost 2 bases and J lost 6 bases. The DNA of the CDR3 is TGTGCCAGCAGCCAAATTGGGACTAGCGAGTCCGATACGCAGTATTTT. Amino acids: CASSQIGTSESDTQYF.

The chain carries TRBV27 and TRBJ1-1; the D gene is possibly TRBD1 (5 bases). V lost 2 bases to trimming and J lost 0 bases, with 10 bases between them. In germline, CDR1 is MNHEY, CDR2 SMNVEV (reference sequence). The CDR3 is made up of 15 amino acids. CDR3 bases: TGTGCCAGCAGTTTAGAGTCAGGGTTGAACACTGAAGCTTTCTTT. It codes for CASSLESGLNTEAFF.

The chain employs TRBV11-2 and TRBJ2-7, with 7 nucleotides matching TRBD2. CDR1 is SGHAT and CDR2 is FQNNGV in the germline V gene. After removal of 2 bases from V and 6 bases from J, the junction contained 7 bases not matched to a gene. CDR3 length equals 14 residues. The CDR3 loop is CASSLTAPGGEQYF. The CDR3 DNA reads TGTGCCAGCAGCTTAACCGCCCCGGGAGGCGAGCAGTACTTC.

This chain joins TRBV6-5 and TRBJ1-2; the match to TRBD1 covers 12 bases. The germline CDR1 and CDR2 sequences are MNHEY and SVGAGI. This CDR3 contains 15 residues. V was clipped by 6 bases and J by 7 bases; unmatched bases: 9. CDR3 sequence (DNA): TGTGCCAGCAGCTCCCCGGGACAGGGGGCGGGTGGCTACACCTTC. Amino acid sequence: CASSSPGQGAGGYTF.

V gene TRBV7-8 combines with J gene TRBJ2-1; TRBD2 matches 12 bases. Losses at the gene ends were 5 bases for V and 2 bases for J; bases not matched to a gene: 4. In germline, CDR1 is SGHVS, CDR2 FQNEAQ. The CDR3 consists of 16 residues. CDR3 DNA sequence: TGTGCCAGCAGCGCTACTAGCGGGGGGACCTACAATGAGCAGTTCTTC. Encoded protein: CASSATSGGTYNEQFF.

This clone occurred a few times. The J gene is TRBJ1-2, the V gene TRBV4-3; TRBD1 matches 7 bases. CDR1 LGHNA and CDR2 YSLEER come from the germline V gene. This CDR3 has 15 residues. With V trimmed by 0 bases and J by 5 bases, 6 bases remained unmatched. In DNA form, the CDR3 reads TGCGCCAGCAGCCAAGATGTGGACAGGCGTTATGGCTACACCTTC. Its translation: CASSQDVDRRYGYTF.

This clone occurred once. This chain links TRBV11-3 with TRBJ2-3, with TRBD2 identical over 8 bases. Germline V CDR1 and CDR2: SGHNT, YENEEA. V was clipped by 2 bases and J by 6 bases; unmatched bases: 10. The CDR3 totals 16 residues. DNA of the CDR3: TGTGCCAGCAGCTTAAGGGCGGGGGGTCTCGCCGATACGCAGTATTTT. Translated: CASSLRAGGLADTQYF. Full variable domain (remainder filled in from reference TRBV11-3 and TRBJ2-3): EAGVVQSPRYKIIEKKQPVAFWCNPISGHNTLYWYLQNLGQGPELLIRYENEEAVDDSQLPKDRFSAERLKGVDSTLKIQPAELGDSAVYLCASSLRAGGLADTQYFGPGTRLTVL.

CDR3 nucleotide sequence: TGTGCCAGCCGCGGGACCTACGAGCAGTACTTC. Protein: CASRGTYEQYF. The rearrangement uses TRBV12-3 or TRBV12-4 and TRBJ2-7; D might be TRBD2 (6 bases). This CDR3 is 11 amino acids long. V gave up 8 bases and J gave up 2 bases, with 7 bases separating them.

Here the CDR3 reads CASSHGQENQPQHF. CDR3 nucleotide sequence: TGTGCCAGCAGTCACGGACAGGAAAATCAGCCCCAGCATTTT. This sequence joins TRBV6-2 or TRBV6-3 and TRBJ1-5; 7 bases agree with TRBD1. Losses at the gene ends were 5 bases for V and 4 bases for J; bases not matched to a gene: 5. CDR3 length: 14 residues. Germline lookup yields CDR1 MNHEY and CDR2 SVGEGT.

V gene TRBV19 combines with J gene TRBJ2-6; TRBD1 matches 7 bases. Trimming took 5 bases from V and 0 from J; bases not matched to a gene: 7. From germline, CDR1 is LNHDA and CDR2 SQIVND (reference sequence). This CDR3 is built from 17 residues. The CDR3 bases are TGTGCCAGTAGTTCTCGGACAGGCTCCTCTGGGGCCAACGTCCTGACTTTC. Encoded protein: CASSSRTGSSGANVLTF.

The chain is built from TRBV11-1 and TRBJ2-3, with D perhaps TRBD2 (6 bases). V lost 5 bases and J lost 2, with 14 bases in between. Germline V gene lookup returns CDR1 SGHAT and CDR2 FQDESV (reference sequence). CDR3 size: 15 residues. This chain's CDR3 is CASSTSGTFTDTQYF. The CDR3 DNA follows: TGTGCCAGCAGCACTTCCGGGACTTTCACAGATACGCAGTATTTT.

V usage is TRBV11-2 and J usage is TRBJ1-4; 9 bases align to TRBD1. Per the germline V gene, CDR1 is SGHAT and CDR2 is FQNNGV. V trimming: 6 bases; J trimming: 5 bases; junction bases outside the gene matches: 7. The CDR3 loop spans 15 amino acids. CDR3 nucleotides: TGTGCCAGCAGTTGGGACAGGGCGACGAATGAAAAACTGTTTTTT. This gives the protein CASSWDRATNEKLFF.

The table lists this clone with a few counts. This chain joins TRBV5-1 and TRBJ2-7; 8 bases agree with TRBD2. The CDR3 runs 13 residues. The trim removed 4 bases at V and 5 bases at J, leaving 5 bases unmatched. Germline V gives CDR1 SGHRS, CDR2 YFSETQ. CDR3 coding DNA: TGCGCCAGCAGCCCCCGGACTAGCAACGAGCAGTACTTC. Its translation: CASSPRTSNEQYF.

The chain combines TRBV9 with TRBJ1-2; possibly TRBD1 for D (5 bases). Germline V CDR1 and CDR2: SGDLS, YYNGEE. V was clipped by 4 bases and J by 8 bases, with 24 bases between them. This CDR3 has 16 residues. In DNA, the CDR3 is TGTGCCAGCAGCACCACCTCGGGGGGACCCTTGAAGGGCTACACCTTC. Protein product: CASSTTSGGPLKGYTF.

This chain links TRBV6-2 or TRBV6-3 with TRBJ2-3, with 10 bases that match TRBD1. Per the germline V gene, CDR1 is MNHEY and CDR2 is SVGEGT. The CDR3 is 16 amino acids. The junction had 10 bases not matched to a gene; V was cut back by 6 bases and J by 4 bases. Here the CDR3 reads CASSGGGGQGPDTQYF. In DNA, the CDR3 is TGTGCCAGCAGCGGAGGAGGGGGACAGGGGCCAGATACGCAGTATTTT.

CDR3 nucleotide sequence: TGTGCCAGCAGTTTTGAGGGTCGGCAGCCCCAGCATTTT. Translation gives CASSFEGRQPQHF. The chain is built from TRBV12-3 or TRBV12-4 and TRBJ1-5; D not resolved. The CDR3 has 13 residues. V was pared by 3 bases and J by 7 bases, with 10 bases between.

The chain uses TRBV30 and TRBJ2-7; 8 bases fit TRBD2. Unmatched junction bases numbered 5, after V lost 2 bases and J lost 2 bases. Germline V gene lookup returns CDR1 GTSNPN and CDR2 SVGIG (reference sequence). CDR3 length equals 14 residues. The CDR3: CAWSPFSGTYEQYF. Here the CDR3 DNA reads TGTGCCTGGAGTCCGTTTAGCGGGACCTACGAGCAGTACTTC.

V usage is TRBV7-6 and J usage is TRBJ1-2; no reliable D call. CDR1 and CDR2 (germline): SGHVS, FNYEAQ. V lost 2 bases to trimming and J lost 0 bases, with 4 bases between them. This CDR3 contains 13 residues. The CDR3, as DNA: TGTGCCAGCAGCTTATCCGCTAACTATGGCTACACCTTC. Protein: CASSLSANYGYTF.

V and J are TRBV19 and TRBJ1-1; D gene uncertain. Germline lookup yields CDR1 LNHDA and CDR2 SQIVND (reference sequence). Deletions cut 6 bases from V and 2 bases from J, with 16 bases between. The CDR3 has 15 residues. CDR3 protein: CASSLPPGFNTEAFF. The CDR3 nucleotides read TGTGCCAGTAGCCTCCCTCCGGGTTTCAACACTGAAGCTTTCTTT.

The rearrangement uses TRBV19 and TRBJ1-2; a weak D match, TRBD1 (5 bases). Germline CDR1 and CDR2: LNHDA and SQIVND (reference sequence). The CDR3 totals 11 residues. Trimming pared 5 bases from V and 6 bases from J, leaving 7 bases between. The CDR3 DNA is TGTGCCAGTAGTCTGGGGCATGGCTACACCTTC. It encodes CASSLGHGYTF.

V is TRBV7-6 and J is TRBJ2-2; the match to TRBD1 covers 7 bases. V trimming: 6 bases; J trimming: 4 bases; junction bases outside the gene matches: 8. Germline V CDR1 and CDR2: SGHVS, FNYEAQ. There are 15 residues in the CDR3. The CDR3 nucleotides are TGTGCCAGCAGTCGTAGACAGGGTGCCACCGGGGAGCTGTTTTTT. Translation: CASSRRQGATGELFF.

Details on this clone: The same CDR3 arises from other DNA sequences in this sample as well. The gene calls are TRBV6-2 or TRBV6-3 and TRBJ2-7; 7 nucleotides match TRBD1. Germline CDR1 and CDR2: MNHEY and SVGEGT. The CDR3 length is 12 residues. J was trimmed by 3 bases and V by 4 bases; bases with no gene match: 0. The CDR3 loop reads CASSWTGYEQYF. In DNA form, the CDR3 reads TGTGCCAGCAGTTGGACAGGCTACGAGCAGTACTTC.

This clone was observed a handful of times. The chain recombines TRBV12-3 or TRBV12-4 with TRBJ1-1; D is uncertain. The CDR3 spans 13 residues. V was clipped by 6 bases and J by 1 base, with 9 bases between them. This chain's CDR3 is CASSPGRNTEAFF. The DNA of the CDR3 is TGTGCCAGCAGCCCTGGGCGGAACACTGAAGCTTTCTTT.

The chain carries TRBV12-3 or TRBV12-4 and TRBJ2-1, with 7 bases matching TRBD2. The junction had 2 bases not matched to a gene; V was cut back by 3 bases and J by 9 bases. The CDR3 covers 12 residues. The CDR3 reads CASSFRGVEQFF. CDR3 bases: TGTGCCAGCAGTTTCCGGGGGGTTGAGCAGTTCTTC.